These 13 T cell receptor beta chains came from one sample sequenced in a study of T cell responses to AZD1222 COVID-19 vaccine. Profiling relied on immunoSEQ multiplex PCR, and the TCRdb table lists in-frame clones only, not all of them. The sample yields about 150,000 clones, about 90% seen once. This sample comprised peripheral blood, obtained 28 days after the second AZD1222 dose. These receptors were obtained from an adult who received the AZD1222 COVID-19 vaccine.

The chain joins TRBV24-1 to TRBJ2-1; TRBD2 might be the D (6 bases). This CDR3 has 12 residues. Germline values: CDR1 KGHDR, CDR2 SFDVKD. Trimming shortened V by 1 base and J by 9 bases, and 6 bases separated the two germline ends. The CDR3 region has the DNA TGTGCCACCAGTGATTTCGGGGGTGAGCAGTTCTTC. Translating it yields CATSDFGGEQFF.

This rearrangement joins TRBV11-2 to TRBJ2-7, with 8 bases aligning to TRBD2. Germline CDR1 reads SGHAT; CDR2 reads FQNNGV. The trim removed 3 bases at V and 6 bases at J, leaving 4 bases unmatched. The CDR3 totals 13 residues. The CDR3 sequence is CASSFGLAREQYF. The DNA for the CDR3 is TGTGCCAGCAGCTTTGGACTAGCTCGCGAGCAGTACTTC.

The chain recombines TRBV9 with TRBJ2-7; D tentatively fits TRBD1 or TRBD2 (5 bases each). CDR3 length: 14 amino acids. V lost 0 bases and J 3 bases, leaving 10 bases between the germline ends. Germline V gene data show CDR1 as SGDLS and CDR2 as YYNGEE. The CDR3 DNA reads as TGTGCCAGCAGCGTAGAAGAGGGGTACTACGAGCAGTACTTC. Protein: CASSVEEGYYEQYF.

The gene calls are TRBV21-1 and TRBJ2-2; TRBD1, as called in the table, went unchecked against the DNA. TRBV21-1 is an annotated pseudogene. This CDR3 has 16 amino acids. The CDR3 loop reads CASSATTGLLPGELFF. CDR3 nucleotides: TGTGCCAGCAGCGCCACGACAGGGCTCTTGCCCGGGGAGCTGTTTTTT.

The gene calls are TRBV12-2 and TRBJ2-1; TRBD2 reflects the table's D call only, with no check against the DNA. TRBV12-2 is tagged as a pseudogene. The CDR3 extends over 16 amino acids. CDR3 in amino acids: CASRPRAGGGANEQFF. The CDR3 DNA reads as TGTGCAAGTCGCCCCCGCGCGGGAGGGGGTGCCAATGAGCAGTTCTTC.

The V gene is TRBV7-8, the J gene TRBJ1-1, with D hard to call. V lost 6 bases, J lost 4 bases, and 18 bases lay in between. Germline V CDR1 and CDR2: SGHVS, FQNEAQ. The CDR3 is made up of 15 amino acids. CDR3: CASSRNWASLTEAFF. For the CDR3, the DNA is TGTGCCAGCAGTAGAAATTGGGCTTCGCTCACTGAAGCTTTCTTT.

The CDR3 here is CASSQTIAGVGGDNEQFF. As DNA, the CDR3 is TGTGCCAGCAGCCAAACAATAGCGGGAGTGGGTGGGGACAATGAGCAGTTCTTC. The V call is TRBV3-1 (or the pseudogene TRBV3-2), the J call TRBJ2-1; 9 bases align to TRBD2. J was trimmed by 5 bases and V by 2 bases; bases with no gene match: 13. The CDR3 is 18 amino acids. Germline CDR1 reads LGHDT; CDR2 reads YNNKEL (reference sequence).

The chain uses TRBV2 and TRBJ2-2; TRBD2 matches 13 bases. CDR3 length: 18 residues. CDR1 and CDR2 (germline): SNHLY, FYNNEI. The ends lost 7 bases at V and 2 bases at J; junction bases unmatched: 10. CDR3 DNA sequence: TGTGCCAGCACCGGACCGGGACTAGCGGGACCCAACACCGGGGAGCTGTTTTTT. Its protein is CASTGPGLAGPNTGELFF.

V gene TRBV24-1 combines with J gene TRBJ2-3; D not resolved. V shed 2 bases and J shed 1 base, with 6 bases lying between them. CDR3 size: 14 residues. The germline V gene has CDR1 KGHDR and CDR2 SFDVKD. CDR3 bases: TGTGCCACCAGTGATTGGCCTCGCACAGATACGCAGTATTTT. Its protein product is CATSDWPRTDTQYF.

This chain uses TRBV11-3 with TRBJ2-7, with 12 bases matching TRBD2. The J segment lost 7 bases and the V segment lost 3 bases, leaving 10 bases of the junction unmatched. The germline V gene has CDR1 SGHNT and CDR2 YENEEA. The CDR3 runs to 16 residues. CDR3 coding DNA: TGTGCCAGCAGCTTTAGGCTAGCGGGAGGGCCGAGGGAGCAGTACTTC. Its translation is CASSFRLAGGPREQYF.

This rearrangement joins TRBV6-5 to TRBJ2-7; D unresolved. CDR3 size: 11 residues. CDR1 MNHEY and CDR2 SVGAGI come from the germline V gene. Trimming removed 10 bases from V and 3 bases from J, with 10 bases in between. CDR3 loop: CANQDGYEQYF. CDR3 nucleotide sequence: TGTGCCAATCAGGACGGCTACGAGCAGTACTTC.

The rearrangement uses TRBV6-2 or TRBV6-3 and TRBJ2-3, with D possibly matching TRBD2 (6 bases). V was clipped by 5 bases and J by 5 bases, with 14 bases between them. Germline CDR1 is MNHEY and CDR2 is SVGEGT. CDR3 length: 14 residues. The chain's CDR3 is CASSGVRGGDTQYF. CDR3 nucleotide sequence: TGTGCCAGCAGTGGAGTGCGGGGAGGAGATACGCAGTATTTT.

J is TRBJ2-3 and V is TRBV6-5; D remains unclear. Trimming took 6 bases from V and 0 from J, leaving 13 bases between them. The CDR3 runs to 15 residues. Germline CDR1 is MNHEY and CDR2 is SVGAGI. CDR3 sequence (DNA): TGTGCCAGCAGCACTGTCGAGGATAGCACAGATACGCAGTATTTT. Its translation: CASSTVEDSTDTQYF.